This T cell receptor (beta chain) was documented in a study of Graves' ophthalmopathy and Graves' hyperthyroidism. Study observations and caveats: Using a 13-signature model, the authors split ophthalmopathy from stable hyperthyroidism, with 85% to 90% sensitivity and about 80% specificity.

RNA transcripts yielded amplified TCR beta CDR3 regions. First-round RT-PCR used HTBI primers; second-round multiplex PCR followed. TCRdb ran MiXCR on the multiplex PCR reads and lists one entry per CDR3 protein. This repertoire shows about 400,000 distinct CDR3 sequences, 21% found once; its top ten account for around 3.2%. Researchers classed hyperthyroidism as stable given no ophthalmopathy within 18 months of follow-up. Aged 18 to 65, hyperthyroidism patients had been newly diagnosed, with under 2 months' duration. Diagnosis used clinical symptoms, serum thyroxine, TRAb, thyroid ultrasound and orbital computed tomography. On this clonotype itself: Its antigen remains unidentified.

CDR3 length: 16 residues. CDR1 MNHEY and CDR2 SVGEGT come from the germline V gene. V dropped 3 bases and J dropped 5; count of bases not matched to a gene: 11. Sequencing was carried out using peripheral blood. The rearrangement joins TRBV6-2 or TRBV6-3 to TRBJ2-5, with 8 bases fitting TRBD2. This receptor was taken from a woman aged 18-29 years with stable Graves' hyperthyroidism. The DNA for the CDR3 is TGTGCCAGCAGTTATCAGCGGGAGACCCCTGGTGAGACCCAGTACTTC. It encodes CASSYQRETPGETQYF.